This TCR beta chain was sequenced for a study of CD8 T cells in ankylosing spondylitis. General study points: Blood of patients with ankylosing spondylitis appeared to be characterized by a TCR beta motif of eight highly homologous variants. Before this, some motif variants had been reported in reactive arthritis synovial fluid and blood.

In the case of this clonotype: The antigen is undetermined.

The CDR3 covers 14 residues. CDR1 is LGHNA and CDR2 is YSLEER in the germline V gene. J gave up 2 bases and V 4 bases, and 5 bases lay outside the gene matches. A single record per CDR3 protein comes from TCRdb applying MiXCR to the 5' RACE reads. The sample holds about 210,000 distinct CDR3 sequences; 6% to 8.5% are singletons and the top ten take 12% to 15%. This TCR was recovered from a male donor with ankylosing spondylitis. The sequencing input was blood, either unsorted or a sorted T cell fraction (not recorded which). The chain combines TRBV4-3 with TRBJ2-7; 7 bases fit TRBD2. The CDR3: CASSPAAGAYEQYF. The DNA for the CDR3 is TGCGCCAGCAGCCCCGCGGCGGGGGCCTACGAGCAGTACTTC.